The entry that follows covers one TCR beta chain sequence. Its antigen is currently unknown. This CDR3 region has 14 residues. Deletions cut 6 bases from V and 4 bases from J, with 15 bases between. Germline CDR1 SEHNR, CDR2 FQNEAQ (reference sequence). They built TCR cDNA with 5'RACE template switching, a step that put in a universal primer site and UMIs. TCRdb ran MiXCR on the 5' RACE reads and lists one entry per CDR3 protein. This sample carries under 300,000 distinct CDR3 sequences, 6.9% of them seen once, and the ten largest clones take 0.85%. These data originate in a study of T cells after yellow fever vaccination. At the level of the study: Fractions with few cells were prepared using SMART-Seq v4 Ultra Low Input. Overall study results and limits: Most clones from primary vaccination were detected again post-booster (96% CD4, approximately 90% CD8). Faster peaking, at day 5 versus 15, marked a secondary response that was weaker.

This clonotype was sampled from a man aged 25 to 45 who received the YFV17D yellow fever vaccine. The chain carries TRBV7-9 and TRBJ2-5, with D possibly TRBD2 on 5 matching bases. The sample here was CD4+ T cells sorted from PBMCs, taken 15 days after the yellow fever booster vaccination. The CDR3 is CASRREGLPETQYF. In nucleotides, the CDR3 is TGTGCCAGCAGGAGGGAAGGACTCCCAGAGACCCAGTACTTC.